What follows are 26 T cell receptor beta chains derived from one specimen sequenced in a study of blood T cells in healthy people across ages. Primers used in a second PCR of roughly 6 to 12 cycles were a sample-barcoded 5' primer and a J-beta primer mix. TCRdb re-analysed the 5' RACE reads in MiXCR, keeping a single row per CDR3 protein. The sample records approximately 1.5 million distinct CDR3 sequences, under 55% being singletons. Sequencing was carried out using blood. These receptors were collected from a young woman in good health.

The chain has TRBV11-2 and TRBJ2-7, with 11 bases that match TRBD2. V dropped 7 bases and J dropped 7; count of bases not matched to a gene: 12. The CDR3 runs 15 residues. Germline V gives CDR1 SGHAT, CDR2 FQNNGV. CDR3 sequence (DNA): TGTGCCAGCACCAAGGCCGTAGCGGGAGGGCTTGAGCAGTACTTC. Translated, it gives CASTKAVAGGLEQYF.

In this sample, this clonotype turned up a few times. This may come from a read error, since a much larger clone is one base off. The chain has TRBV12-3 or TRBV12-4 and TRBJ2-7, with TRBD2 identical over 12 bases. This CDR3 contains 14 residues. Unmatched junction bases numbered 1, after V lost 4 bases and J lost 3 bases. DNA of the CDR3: TGTGCCAGCAGTTGGGGACTAGCGGGCTACGAGCAGTACTTC. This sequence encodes CASSWGLAGYEQYF.

The CDR3 loop reads CASSQLAGGGNEQYF. In DNA form, the CDR3 reads TGCGCCAGCAGCCAACTAGCGGGGGGGGGCAATGAGCAGTACTTC. The rearrangement joins TRBV4-1 to TRBJ2-5, with TRBD2 matching 12 bases. This CDR3 spans 15 amino acids. The junction had 9 bases not matched to a gene; V was cut back by 2 bases and J by 11 bases. Germline lookup yields CDR1 MGHRA and CDR2 YSYEKL.

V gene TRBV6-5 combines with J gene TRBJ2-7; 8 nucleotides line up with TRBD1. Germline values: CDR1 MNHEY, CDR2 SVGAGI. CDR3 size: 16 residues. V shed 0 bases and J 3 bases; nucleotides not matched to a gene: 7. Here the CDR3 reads CASSYSTGARSYEQYF. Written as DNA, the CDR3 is TGTGCCAGCAGTTACTCGACAGGGGCGAGGAGCTACGAGCAGTACTTC.

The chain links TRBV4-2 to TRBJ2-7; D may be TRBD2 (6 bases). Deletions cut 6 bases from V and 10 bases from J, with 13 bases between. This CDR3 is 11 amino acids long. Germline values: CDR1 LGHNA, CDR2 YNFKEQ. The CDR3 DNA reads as TGTGCCAGCAGAACCGGGGAGGCCCAGTACTTC. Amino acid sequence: CASRTGEAQYF.

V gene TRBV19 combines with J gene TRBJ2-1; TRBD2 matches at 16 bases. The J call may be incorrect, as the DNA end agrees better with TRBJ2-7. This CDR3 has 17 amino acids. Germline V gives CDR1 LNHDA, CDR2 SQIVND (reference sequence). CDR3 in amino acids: CASSVGLAGGLGNEQYF. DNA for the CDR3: TGTGCCAGTAGTGTGGGACTAGCGGGAGGGCTTGGCAATGAGCAGTACTTC.

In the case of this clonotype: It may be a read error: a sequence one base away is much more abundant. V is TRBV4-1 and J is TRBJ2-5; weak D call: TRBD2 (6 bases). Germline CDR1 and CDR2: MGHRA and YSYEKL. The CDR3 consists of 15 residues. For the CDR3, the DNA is TGCGCCAGCAGCCAAGATCATGGGGGGTCCAAGACCCGGTACTTC. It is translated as CASSQDHGGSKTRYF.

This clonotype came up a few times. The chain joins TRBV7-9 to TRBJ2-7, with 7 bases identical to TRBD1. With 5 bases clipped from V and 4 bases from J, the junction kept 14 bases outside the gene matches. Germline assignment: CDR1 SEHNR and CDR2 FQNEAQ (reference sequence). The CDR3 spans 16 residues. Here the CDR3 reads CASSPNAGTESYEQYF. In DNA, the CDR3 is TGTGCCAGCAGCCCAAACGCCGGGACAGAAAGTTACGAGCAGTACTTC.

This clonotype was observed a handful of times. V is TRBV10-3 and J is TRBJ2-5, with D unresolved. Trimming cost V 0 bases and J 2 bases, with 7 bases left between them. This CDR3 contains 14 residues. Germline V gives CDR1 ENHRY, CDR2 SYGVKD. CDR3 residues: CAISESSNQETQYF. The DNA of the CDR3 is TGTGCCATCAGTGAGTCTTCAAATCAAGAGACCCAGTACTTC.

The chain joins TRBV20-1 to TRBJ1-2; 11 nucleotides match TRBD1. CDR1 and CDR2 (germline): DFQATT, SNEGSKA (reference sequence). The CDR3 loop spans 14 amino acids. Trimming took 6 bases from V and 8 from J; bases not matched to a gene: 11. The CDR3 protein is CSALALDRGQGYTF. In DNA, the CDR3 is TGCAGTGCCCTCGCCCTGGACAGGGGGCAAGGCTACACCTTC.

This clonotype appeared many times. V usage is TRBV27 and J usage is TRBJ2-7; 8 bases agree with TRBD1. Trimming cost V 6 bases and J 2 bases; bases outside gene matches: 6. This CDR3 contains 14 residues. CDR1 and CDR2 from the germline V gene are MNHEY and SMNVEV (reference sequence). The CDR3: CASSTRDRPYEQYF. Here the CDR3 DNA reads TGTGCCAGCAGCACCCGGGACAGGCCCTACGAGCAGTACTTC.

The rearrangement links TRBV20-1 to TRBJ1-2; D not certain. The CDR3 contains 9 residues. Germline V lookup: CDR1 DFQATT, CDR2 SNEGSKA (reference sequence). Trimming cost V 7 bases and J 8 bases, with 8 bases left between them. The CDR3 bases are TGCAGTGGGGCGCAAGGCTACACCTTC. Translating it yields CSGAQGYTF.

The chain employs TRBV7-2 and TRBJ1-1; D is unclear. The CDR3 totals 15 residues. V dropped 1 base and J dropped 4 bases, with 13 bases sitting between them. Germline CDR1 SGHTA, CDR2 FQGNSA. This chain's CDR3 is CASSLDPARFTEAFF. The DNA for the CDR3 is TGTGCCAGCAGCTTAGATCCGGCCCGTTTCACTGAAGCTTTCTTT. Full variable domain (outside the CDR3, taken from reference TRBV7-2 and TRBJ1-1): GAGVSQSPSNKVTEKGKDVELRCDPISGHTALYWYRQSLGQGLEFLIYFQGNSAPDKSGLPSDRFSAERTGGSVSTLTIQRTQQEDSAVYLCASSLDPARFTEAFFGQGTRLTVV.

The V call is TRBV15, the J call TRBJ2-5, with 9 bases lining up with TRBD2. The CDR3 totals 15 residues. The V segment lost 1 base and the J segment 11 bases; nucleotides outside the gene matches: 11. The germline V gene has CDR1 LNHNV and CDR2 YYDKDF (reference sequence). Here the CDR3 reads CATSRGSGRYAEQYF. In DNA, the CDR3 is TGTGCCACCAGCAGAGGTAGCGGGAGATATGCTGAGCAGTACTTC.

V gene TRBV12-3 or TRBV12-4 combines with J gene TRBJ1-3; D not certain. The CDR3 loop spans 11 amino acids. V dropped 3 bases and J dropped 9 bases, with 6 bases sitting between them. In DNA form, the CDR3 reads TGTGCCAGCAGTTTCGAAGGCACCATATATTTT. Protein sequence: CASSFEGTIYF.

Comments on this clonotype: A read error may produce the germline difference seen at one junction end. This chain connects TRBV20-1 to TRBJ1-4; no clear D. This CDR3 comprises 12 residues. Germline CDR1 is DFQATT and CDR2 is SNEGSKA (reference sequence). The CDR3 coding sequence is TGCAGTGCTAGAACAGAAGATGAAAAACTGGTTTTT. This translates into CSARTEDEKLVF.

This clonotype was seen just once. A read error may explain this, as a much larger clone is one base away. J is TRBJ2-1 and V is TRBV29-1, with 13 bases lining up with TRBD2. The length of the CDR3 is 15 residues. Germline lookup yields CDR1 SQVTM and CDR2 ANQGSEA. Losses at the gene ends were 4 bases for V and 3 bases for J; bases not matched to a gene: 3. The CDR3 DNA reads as TGCAGCGTTGGACTAGCGGGGGGTCTCTACAATGAGCAGTTCTTC. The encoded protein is CSVGLAGGLYNEQFF.

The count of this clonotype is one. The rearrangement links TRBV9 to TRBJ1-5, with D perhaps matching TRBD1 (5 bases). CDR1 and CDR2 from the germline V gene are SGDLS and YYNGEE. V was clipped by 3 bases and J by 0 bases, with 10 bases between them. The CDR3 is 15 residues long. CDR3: CASSGGTNSNQPQHF. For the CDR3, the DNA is TGTGCCAGCAGCGGCGGGACTAATAGCAATCAGCCCCAGCATTTT.

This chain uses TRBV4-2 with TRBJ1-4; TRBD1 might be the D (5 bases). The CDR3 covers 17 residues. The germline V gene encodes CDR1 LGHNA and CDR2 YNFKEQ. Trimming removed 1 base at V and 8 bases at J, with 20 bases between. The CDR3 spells CASSQGDKGSDEEKLFF. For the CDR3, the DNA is TGTGCCAGCAGCCAAGGGGATAAGGGGTCAGACGAAGAAAAACTGTTTTTT.

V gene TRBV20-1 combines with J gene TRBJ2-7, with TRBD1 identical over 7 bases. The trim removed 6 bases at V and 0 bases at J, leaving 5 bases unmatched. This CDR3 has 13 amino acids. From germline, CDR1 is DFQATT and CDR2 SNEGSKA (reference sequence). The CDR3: CSAQTGTSYEQYF. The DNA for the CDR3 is TGCAGTGCACAGACAGGGACCTCCTACGAGCAGTACTTC.

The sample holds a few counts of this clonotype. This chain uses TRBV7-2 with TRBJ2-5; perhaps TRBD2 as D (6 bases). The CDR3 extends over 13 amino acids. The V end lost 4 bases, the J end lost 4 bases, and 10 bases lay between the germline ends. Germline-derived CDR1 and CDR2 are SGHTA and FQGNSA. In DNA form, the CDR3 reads TGTGCCAGCAGCTCTGACGGGGGAGAGACCCAGTACTTC. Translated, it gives CASSSDGGETQYF.

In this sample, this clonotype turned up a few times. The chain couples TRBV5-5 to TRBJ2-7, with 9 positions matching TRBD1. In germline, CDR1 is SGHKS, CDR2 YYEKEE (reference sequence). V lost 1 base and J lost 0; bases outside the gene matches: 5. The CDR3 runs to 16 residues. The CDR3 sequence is CASSLSGTGFSYEQYF. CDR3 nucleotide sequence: TGTGCCAGCAGCTTGAGTGGGACAGGGTTCTCCTACGAGCAGTACTTC.

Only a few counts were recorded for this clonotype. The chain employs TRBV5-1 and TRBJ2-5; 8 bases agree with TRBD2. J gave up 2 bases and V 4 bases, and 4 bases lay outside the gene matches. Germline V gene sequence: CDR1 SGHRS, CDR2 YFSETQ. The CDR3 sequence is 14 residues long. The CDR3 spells CASSQTSGQETQYF. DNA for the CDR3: TGCGCCAGCAGCCAAACTAGCGGACAAGAGACCCAGTACTTC. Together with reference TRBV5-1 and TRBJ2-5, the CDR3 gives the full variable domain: KAGVTQTPRYLIKTRGQQVTLSCSPISGHRSVSWYQQTPGQGLQFLFEYFSETQRNKGNFPGRFSGRQFSNSRSEMNVSTLELGDSALYLCASSQTSGQETQYFGPGTRLLVL.

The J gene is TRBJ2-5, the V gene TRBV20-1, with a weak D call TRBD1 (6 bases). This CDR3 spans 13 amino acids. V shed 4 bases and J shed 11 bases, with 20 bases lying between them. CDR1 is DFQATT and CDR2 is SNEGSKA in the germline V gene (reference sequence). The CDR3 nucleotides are TGCAGTGCTACAGGGGCCCGTTACAATGGGCAGTACTTC. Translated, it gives CSATGARYNGQYF.

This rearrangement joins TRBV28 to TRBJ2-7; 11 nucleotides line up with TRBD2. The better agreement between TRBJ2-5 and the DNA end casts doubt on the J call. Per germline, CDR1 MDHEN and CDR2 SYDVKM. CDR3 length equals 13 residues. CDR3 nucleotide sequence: TGTGCGGCTAGCGGGAGGATAACGGAGACCCAGTACTTC. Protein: CAASGRITETQYF.

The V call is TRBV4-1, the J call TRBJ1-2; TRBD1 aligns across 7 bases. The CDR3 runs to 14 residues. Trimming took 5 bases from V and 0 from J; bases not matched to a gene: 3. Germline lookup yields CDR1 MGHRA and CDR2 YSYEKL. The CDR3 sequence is CASSGTVANYGYTF. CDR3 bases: TGCGCCAGCAGCGGGACAGTAGCTAACTATGGCTACACCTTC.